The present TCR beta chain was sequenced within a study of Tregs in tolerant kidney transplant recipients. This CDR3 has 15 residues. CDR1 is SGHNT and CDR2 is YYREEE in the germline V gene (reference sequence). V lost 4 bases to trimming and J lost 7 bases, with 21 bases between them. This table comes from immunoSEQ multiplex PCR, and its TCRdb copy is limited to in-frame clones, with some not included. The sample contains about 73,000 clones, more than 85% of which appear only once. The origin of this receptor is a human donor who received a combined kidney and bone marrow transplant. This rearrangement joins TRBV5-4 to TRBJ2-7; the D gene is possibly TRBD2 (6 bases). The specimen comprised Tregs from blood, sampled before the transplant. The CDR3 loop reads CASSPGGSGMGEQYF. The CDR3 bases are TGTGCCAGCAGCCCCGGGGGATCGGGGATGGGGGAGCAGTACTTC.